Presented here are 30 T cell receptor beta chains from one specimen sequenced in a study of PD-L1 blockade in urothelial cancer. Using immunoSEQ multiplex PCR, the repertoire was profiled, and TCRdb retains in-frame clones only, with some absent. The sample contains around 25,000 clones, roughly 89% of which appear only once. The sequencing used PBMCs, collected around atezolizumab (anti-PD-L1) treatment. All receptors derive from a man aged 50 or older with urothelial cancer.

The chain combines TRBV19 with TRBJ2-1, with 9 bases fitting TRBD1. Trimming at V came to 5 bases and at J to 3 bases, leaving 5 bases not matched to a gene. Germline V lookup: CDR1 LNHDA, CDR2 SQIVND (reference sequence). The CDR3 is 15 amino acids. CDR3 DNA sequence: TGTGCCAGTAGTTCGGACAGGGGCTACTACAATGAGCAGTTCTTC. It specifies CASSSDRGYYNEQFF.

The rearrangement joins TRBV5-5 to TRBJ1-4, with 7 bases that match TRBD1. The V segment lost 5 bases and the J segment 5 bases; nucleotides outside the gene matches: 6. Germline V gene data show CDR1 as SGHKS and CDR2 as YYEKEE (reference sequence). The CDR3 loop spans 14 amino acids. Here the CDR3 DNA reads TGTGCCAGCAGACCGGGACAGAGGAATGAAAAACTGTTTTTT. This gives the protein CASRPGQRNEKLFF. Using reference TRBV5-5 and TRBJ1-4 for the parts outside the CDR3, the full variable domain is DAGVTQSPTHLIKTRGQQVTLRCSPISGHKSVSWYQQVLGQGPQFIFQYYEKEERGRGNFPDRFSARQFPNYSSELNVNALLLGDSALYLCASRPGQRNEKLFFGSGTQLSVL.

The CDR3 sequence is CACPGQITDTQYF. CDR3 bases: TGTGCCTGCCCGGGACAGATCACAGATACGCAGTATTTT. This chain joins TRBV30 and TRBJ2-3; 7 bases match TRBD1. CDR1 and CDR2 from the germline V gene are GTSNPN and SVGIG (reference sequence). The CDR3 is 13 amino acids. J was trimmed by 2 bases and V by 6 bases; bases with no gene match: 5.

The rearrangement uses TRBV19 and TRBJ1-3; D perhaps matches TRBD1 (6 bases). Germline values: CDR1 LNHDA, CDR2 SQIVND (reference sequence). V lost 5 bases to trimming and J lost 0 bases, with 20 bases between them. The CDR3 runs 18 residues. DNA of the CDR3: TGTGCCAGTAGTGTTAACGCGAAGGGGGGGAACTCTGGAAACACCATATATTTT. Protein product: CASSVNAKGGNSGNTIYF.

The V gene is TRBV18, the J gene TRBJ2-5; 9 bases align to TRBD1. The CDR3 runs to 17 residues. Losses at the gene ends were 2 bases for V and 4 bases for J; bases not matched to a gene: 11. Germline V lookup: CDR1 KGHSH, CDR2 LQKENI. The CDR3, as DNA: TGTGCCAGCTCACCATTTAGTCGGGACAGGGTTGGAGAGACCCAGTACTTC. Amino acid sequence: CASSPFSRDRVGETQYF.

V gene TRBV11-3 combines with J gene TRBJ2-7, with D possibly matching TRBD1 (6 bases). The germline CDR1 and CDR2 sequences are SGHNT and YENEEA. V lost 1 base to trimming and J lost 2 bases, with 9 bases between them. The CDR3 is 14 amino acids. This CDR3 is CASSLVRGPYEQYF. The CDR3 DNA sequence: TGTGCCAGCAGCTTAGTCAGGGGTCCCTACGAGCAGTACTTC.

This chain connects TRBV29-1 to TRBJ2-5; 10 bases agree with TRBD1. This CDR3 spans 15 amino acids. V was pared by 5 bases and J by 4 bases, with 10 bases of the junction left unmatched. CDR1 is SQVTM and CDR2 is ANQGSEA in the germline V gene. The CDR3 region has the DNA TGCAGCGTTCGTACGGGACAGGGGTTAGGAGAGACCCAGTACTTC. It yields the protein CSVRTGQGLGETQYF.

This clone was recorded a few times. The V and J genes are TRBV14 and TRBJ1-2, with D uncertain. CDR3 length: 12 amino acids. Per germline, CDR1 SGHDN and CDR2 FVKESK. The ends were cut back, 1 base at V and 8 bases at J, with 8 bases in the middle. CDR3 loop: CASSQVGYGYTF. The CDR3 nucleotides read TGTGCCAGCAGCCAAGTCGGGTACGGCTACACCTTC.

This chain joins TRBV27 and TRBJ2-7; a weak D match, TRBD1 (5 bases). V lost 6 bases and J 3 bases, leaving 6 bases between the germline ends. This CDR3 region has 11 residues. Germline lookup yields CDR1 MNHEY and CDR2 SMNVEV (reference sequence). In DNA, the CDR3 is TGTGCCAGCAGAACAGGCTACGAGCAGTACTTC. This gives the protein CASRTGYEQYF.

The V call is TRBV29-1, the J call TRBJ1-2; TRBD1 matches at 9 bases. Germline CDR1 reads SQVTM; CDR2 reads ANQGSEA. The CDR3 is 14 residues long. The V gene end was trimmed by 0 bases and the J gene end by 2 bases; junction bases not matched to a gene: 1. The CDR3 sequence: CSVEDGTGNYGYTF. CDR3 DNA: TGCAGCGTTGAAGATGGGACAGGGAACTATGGCTACACCTTC.

This clone was found once. The rearrangement joins TRBV27 to TRBJ1-5, with D possibly TRBD1 on 6 matching bases. V gave up 5 bases and J gave up 11 bases, with 22 bases separating them. Germline V gene data show CDR1 as MNHEY and CDR2 as SMNVEV (reference sequence). This CDR3 has 15 residues. The CDR3: CASSRTAISIETQHF. The CDR3 DNA sequence: TGTGCCAGCAGTCGGACAGCAATCAGCATCGAGACCCAGCATTTT.

The V gene is TRBV10-1, the J gene TRBJ2-1; 8 nucleotides match TRBD1. CDR1 is WNHNN and CDR2 is SYGVQD in the germline V gene (reference sequence). J was trimmed by 6 bases and V by 6 bases; bases with no gene match: 7. The CDR3 is 14 amino acids. In DNA, the CDR3 is TGCGCCAGCAGCCTTTCTACAGGGGGCAATGAGCAGTTCTTC. This codes for CASSLSTGGNEQFF.

The rearrangement joins TRBV9 to TRBJ1-2, with D maybe TRBD1 (6 bases). The CDR3 covers 14 residues. Germline CDR1 is SGDLS and CDR2 is YYNGEE. Trimming removed 4 bases from V and 8 bases from J, with 18 bases in between. CDR3 region: CASSPRQVTRGYTF. The CDR3 DNA reads TGTGCCAGCAGCCCACGACAGGTAACGAGGGGCTACACCTTC. The full variable domain, its missing parts supplied by reference TRBV9 and TRBJ1-2, is DSGVTQTPKHLITATGQRVTLRCSPRSGDLSVYWYQQSLDQGLQFLIQYYNGEERAKGNILERFSAQQFPDLHSELNLSSLELGDSALYFCASSPRQVTRGYTFGSGTRLTVV.

V is TRBV28 and J is TRBJ2-6; D perhaps matches TRBD2 (6 bases). The germline V and J ends were trimmed by 2 bases and 4 bases, with 18 bases remaining between them. The V gene's germline CDR1 is MDHEN and CDR2 SYDVKM. CDR3 length: 18 amino acids. The CDR3 nucleotides read TGTGCCAGCAGTTTAGACCGGGGGAAGGGATCCGGGGCCAACGTCCTGACTTTC. This translates into CASSLDRGKGSGANVLTF.

The rearrangement links TRBV6-5 to TRBJ1-5, with D uncertain. V was trimmed by 8 bases and J by 1 base, leaving 12 bases between them. The CDR3 is made up of 14 amino acids. Germline V gene sequence: CDR1 MNHEY, CDR2 SVGAGI. Written as DNA, the CDR3 is TGTGCCAGCCGGAGGAGTTTGAGCAATCAGCCCCAGCATTTT. Encoded protein: CASRRSLSNQPQHF.

The chain carries TRBV11-1 and TRBJ2-1; 10 bases are shared with TRBD2. This CDR3 is 19 amino acids long. Unmatched junction bases numbered 15, after V lost 4 bases and J lost 3 bases. Germline values: CDR1 SGHAT, CDR2 FQDESV (reference sequence). The CDR3 sequence is CASSSLVAGGPPDYNEQFF. The CDR3 DNA is TGTGCCAGCAGCTCCCTGGTAGCGGGAGGCCCCCCTGACTACAATGAGCAGTTCTTC.

The chain joins TRBV5-4 to TRBJ2-5; D may be TRBD2 (5 bases). CDR3 length equals 12 residues. V was cut by 2 bases and J by 5 bases, with 7 bases left in between. Germline CDR1 is SGHNT and CDR2 is YYREEE (reference sequence). Written as DNA, the CDR3 is TGTGCCAGCAGCTTCCCGGGGGAGACCCAGTACTTC. This codes for CASSFPGETQYF.

Only a few counts were recorded for this clone. The chain joins TRBV7-8 to TRBJ2-6, with TRBD1 identical over 9 bases. Germline V CDR1 and CDR2: SGHVS, FQNEAQ. V lost 2 bases to trimming and J lost 0 bases; unmatched junction nucleotides: 5. The CDR3 is 18 residues long. The CDR3 DNA follows: TGTGCCAGCAGCTTAACCCGGGACAGGGTCTCTGGGGCCAACGTCCTGACTTTC. Its protein is CASSLTRDRVSGANVLTF. Filled out from reference TRBV7-8 and TRBJ2-6, the complete variable domain reads GAGVSQSPRYKVAKRGQDVALRCDPISGHVSLFWYQQALGQGPEFLTYFQNEAQLDKSGLPSDRFFAERPEGSVSTLKIQRTQQEDSAVYLCASSLTRDRVSGANVLTFGAGSRLTVL.

The rearrangement joins TRBV6-6 to TRBJ1-1; 8 bases map to TRBD1. V shed 6 bases, J shed 4 bases, and the junction held 13 bases outside the gene matches. Germline lookup yields CDR1 MNHNY and CDR2 SVGAGI (reference sequence). The length of the CDR3 is 16 residues. CDR3 DNA: TGTGCCAGCAGCCGCGGACAGGGAAGGGTTATCACTGAAGCTTTCTTT. Encoded protein: CASSRGQGRVITEAFF.

J is TRBJ2-1 and V is TRBV19; TRBD1 matches at 7 bases. The V segment lost 6 bases and the J segment 3 bases; nucleotides outside the gene matches: 8. The length of the CDR3 is 15 residues. The germline CDR1 and CDR2 sequences are LNHDA and SQIVND (reference sequence). The CDR3 loop reads CASRPDRASYNEQFF. Here the CDR3 DNA reads TGTGCCAGTAGGCCCGACAGGGCAAGCTACAATGAGCAGTTCTTC.

The genes are TRBV5-4 and TRBJ1-3; a weak D match, TRBD1 (6 bases). V lost 2 bases, J lost 4 bases, and 10 bases lay in between. This CDR3 has 14 amino acids. Germline-derived CDR1 and CDR2 are SGHNT and YYREEE (reference sequence). CDR3 coding DNA: TGTGCCAGCAGCTTCCAGGGGTCGGGAAACACCATATATTTT. Residues: CASSFQGSGNTIYF.

This chain links TRBV11-3 with TRBJ2-7, with 13 bases matching TRBD2. This CDR3 spans 15 amino acids. The junction had 5 bases not matched to a gene; V was cut back by 4 bases and J by 5 bases. CDR1 and CDR2 (germline): SGHNT, YENEEA. CDR3 sequence (DNA): TGTGCCAGCAGCTCGGGGACTAGCGGGGTCGACGAGCAGTACTTC. Amino acids: CASSSGTSGVDEQYF.

This sequence joins TRBV15 and TRBJ2-5; D perhaps matches TRBD2 (6 bases). Deletions cut 0 bases from V and 5 bases from J, with 16 bases between. Germline V CDR1 and CDR2: LNHNV, YYDKDF (reference sequence). The CDR3 contains 16 residues. The CDR3 spells CATSRDRTGSGETQYF. The CDR3 region has the DNA TGTGCCACCAGCAGAGATAGGACCGGGAGTGGGGAGACCCAGTACTTC.

The V call is TRBV29-1, the J call TRBJ2-1, with 7 bases aligning to TRBD2. The CDR3 consists of 13 residues. From germline, CDR1 is SQVTM and CDR2 ANQGSEA. J gave up 5 bases and V 3 bases, and 4 bases lay outside the gene matches. CDR3 loop: CSVEGLFHNEQFF. Written as DNA, the CDR3 is TGCAGCGTTGAGGGACTATTCCACAATGAGCAGTTCTTC.

This clone was counted once. The chain combines TRBV7-2 with TRBJ2-2; 7 nucleotides agree with TRBD2. Germline values: CDR1 SGHTA, CDR2 FQGNSA. V was pared by 4 bases and J by 7 bases, with 6 bases of the junction left unmatched. There are 14 residues in the CDR3. The CDR3 DNA reads TGTGCCAGCAGCTCGACTAGCCTGGGCGGGGAGCTGTTTTTT. As protein: CASSSTSLGGELFF.

This chain links TRBV28 with TRBJ2-3; D remains unclear. Germline V gene lookup returns CDR1 MDHEN and CDR2 SYDVKM. V was trimmed by 6 bases and J by 1 base, leaving 11 bases between them. CDR3 length equals 14 residues. DNA of the CDR3: TGTGCCAGCAGGTCGGAGAGTCGCACAGATACGCAGTATTTT. Protein sequence: CASRSESRTDTQYF.

The chain employs TRBV5-4 and TRBJ1-2, with 10 bases fitting TRBD1. This CDR3 region has 15 residues. V lost 1 base to trimming and J lost 8 bases; unmatched junction nucleotides: 8. Germline CDR1 and CDR2: SGHNT and YYREEE (reference sequence). CDR3 region: CASSLRGTGARGYTF. In DNA, the CDR3 is TGTGCCAGCAGCTTGAGGGGGACAGGGGCGAGGGGCTACACCTTC.

The rearrangement links TRBV19 to TRBJ1-1; tentative D call: TRBD1 (5 bases). Germline lookup yields CDR1 LNHDA and CDR2 SQIVND (reference sequence). V was pared by 6 bases and J by 1 base, with 12 bases between. The length of the CDR3 is 14 residues. CDR3 sequence reads: CASSQRGRNTEAFF. The CDR3 region has the DNA TGTGCCAGTAGCCAAAGGGGAAGGAACACTGAAGCTTTCTTT. Full variable domain (rest looked up from reference TRBV19 and TRBJ1-1): DGGITQSPKYLFRKEGQNVTLSCEQNLNHDAMYWYRQDPGQGLRLIYYSQIVNDFQKGDIAEGYSVSREKKESFPLTVTSAQKNPTAFYLCASSQRGRNTEAFFGQGTRLTVV.

The V gene is TRBV5-4, the J gene TRBJ2-7; no definite D call. V dropped 0 bases and J dropped 0 bases, with 10 bases sitting between them. The length of the CDR3 is 15 residues. Germline loops: CDR1 SGHNT, CDR2 YYREEE (reference sequence). The CDR3 loop reads CASSLGTLSSYEQYF. As DNA, the CDR3 is TGTGCCAGCAGCTTGGGCACATTAAGCTCCTACGAGCAGTACTTC.

The rearrangement joins TRBV5-1 to TRBJ2-5, with 7 bases that match TRBD2. Germline CDR1 SGHRS, CDR2 YFSETQ. Trimming at V came to 4 bases and at J to 4 bases, leaving 13 bases not matched to a gene. This CDR3 contains 16 residues. CDR3 amino acids: CASSGGDSSGVETQYF. DNA of the CDR3: TGCGCCAGCAGCGGGGGGGACTCGTCTGGGGTAGAGACCCAGTACTTC.